Listed here are 3 T cell receptor beta chains from one sample, sequenced in a study of blood T cells in healthy people across ages. The use of a sample-barcoded 5' primer and a J-beta primer mix characterized a second PCR of roughly 6 to 11 cycles. TCRdb reprocessed the 5' RACE reads with MiXCR, giving one entry per CDR3 protein. The sample lists 800,000 or so distinct CDR3 sequences, about 45% occurring once. The sequenced sample consisted of blood. The receptors originated from a man older than 75 in good health.

This clonotype was found a few times. The V and J genes are TRBV6-6 and TRBJ2-3; D is uncertain. This CDR3 has 16 residues. CDR1 and CDR2 from the germline V gene are MNHNY and SVGAGI (reference sequence). Trimming shortened V by 2 bases and J by 0 bases, and 12 bases separated the two germline ends. CDR3 sequence reads: CASSYPAGSSTDTQYF. The CDR3 nucleotides read TGTGCCAGCAGTTACCCCGCAGGCTCTAGCACAGATACGCAGTATTTT.

This clonotype has just a few counts. The gene calls are TRBV7-8 and TRBJ2-1; D may match TRBD1 or TRBD2 (6 bases each). This CDR3 is 16 amino acids long. Germline assignment: CDR1 SGHVS and CDR2 FQNEAQ. V was shortened by 6 bases and J by 4 bases, with 19 bases between the two germline ends. CDR3 amino acids: CASRLAGTIPYNEQFF. The CDR3 region has the DNA TGTGCCAGCAGACTAGCCGGGACAATCCCTTACAATGAGCAGTTCTTC.

The chain employs TRBV2 and TRBJ2-2, with D maybe TRBD2 (5 bases). The germline CDR1 and CDR2 sequences are SNHLY and FYNNEI. The CDR3 is 12 residues long. V lost 3 bases and J lost 15, with 14 bases in between. CDR3 residues: CASSETITGVFF. CDR3 coding DNA: TGTGCCAGCAGTGAGACCATCACCGGGGTGTTTTTT.